The 27 T cell receptor beta chains below all came from one sample that was sequenced in a study of blood T cell repertoires in COVID-19. Produced via immunoSEQ multiplex PCR; TCRdb's table is partial and in-frame only. The data contain roughly 62,000 clones, 84% of them singletons. Sequenced sample: peripheral blood. The receptors were sampled from an elderly man with COVID-19, enrolled during active disease.

The genes are TRBV21-1 and TRBJ1-3; whether TRBD1, the table's D call, matches the DNA was not checked. TRBV21-1 represents a pseudogene. CDR3 length: 20 amino acids. DNA for the CDR3: TGTGCCAGCAGCAAGGTAAAGGGGGACCCTTCTCCGGCCTCTGGAAACACCATATATTTT. This gives the protein CASSKVKGDPSPASGNTIYF.

The genes are TRBV7-2 and TRBJ1-2; 7 nucleotides align to TRBD1. V lost 1 base, J lost 5 bases, and 1 base stayed unmatched. CDR3 length: 13 residues. Germline V gene lookup returns CDR1 SGHTA and CDR2 FQGNSA. The DNA for the CDR3 is TGTGCCAGCAGCTTAGAACAGGGGTATGGCTACACCTTC. This codes for CASSLEQGYGYTF.

This chain connects TRBV7-2 to TRBJ2-5; 11 bases map to TRBD1. This CDR3 is 16 amino acids long. Germline CDR1 is SGHTA and CDR2 is FQGNSA. J lost 5 bases, V lost 3 bases, and 8 bases had no gene match. CDR3 sequence: CASSFRRTGGMETQYF. CDR3 coding DNA: TGTGCCAGCAGCTTTCGGAGGACAGGGGGCATGGAGACCCAGTACTTC.

This clone has more than one count but fewer than ten. The chain recombines TRBV6-5 with TRBJ2-5; no clear D gene. This CDR3 has 14 amino acids. Germline CDR1 and CDR2: MNHEY and SVGAGI. With 2 bases removed from V and 1 base from J, the gap between germline ends came to 8 bases. CDR3 amino acids: CASSYGQIQETQYF. CDR3 in DNA: TGTGCCAGCAGTTACGGGCAGATCCAAGAGACCCAGTACTTC.

The rearrangement links TRBV4-3 to TRBJ2-7; possibly TRBD2 for D (5 bases). The CDR3 totals 12 residues. Germline V gene lookup returns CDR1 LGHNA and CDR2 YSLEER. Trimming removed 5 bases from V and 6 bases from J, with 11 bases in between. The CDR3 region has the DNA TGCGCCAGCAGCGTCCGAGGAGGCGAGCAGTACTTC. Its translation is CASSVRGGEQYF.

The chain combines TRBV11-3 with TRBJ2-3, with TRBD2 as a possible D gene (5 bases). V was pared by 0 bases and J by 2 bases, with 12 bases between. The CDR3 has 16 residues. From germline, CDR1 is SGHNT and CDR2 YENEEA. The CDR3 loop reads CASSLDLGSDTDTQYF. The CDR3 bases are TGTGCCAGCAGCTTAGATCTGGGGAGTGACACAGATACGCAGTATTTT.

The rearrangement links TRBV7-3 to TRBJ2-3, with a weak D call TRBD2 (6 bases). Per the germline V gene, CDR1 is SGHTA and CDR2 is FQGTGA. The CDR3 is 16 residues long. The V end lost 5 bases, the J end lost 0 bases, and 15 bases lay between the germline ends. CDR3 coding DNA: TGTGCCAGCAGCCACACTGGGACTTTTAGCACAGATACGCAGTATTTT. This sequence encodes CASSHTGTFSTDTQYF.

This chain connects TRBV25-1 to TRBJ2-7; D uncertain. The CDR3 is made up of 11 amino acids. V was clipped by 6 bases and J by 3 bases, with 6 bases between them. Germline assignment: CDR1 MGHDK and CDR2 SYGVNS. CDR3 DNA sequence: TGTGCCAGCAGCCGCGACTACGAGCAGTACGTC. Encoded protein: CASSRDYEQYV.

The chain combines TRBV2 with TRBJ2-5; 9 bases are shared with TRBD2. Germline CDR1 and CDR2: SNHLY and FYNNEI. The CDR3 totals 14 residues. Trimming took 6 bases from V and 1 from J; bases not matched to a gene: 3. The CDR3 coding sequence is TGTGCCAGCAGGGGCGGGAGGGCCCAAGAGACCCAGTACTTC. It specifies CASRGGRAQETQYF.

The chain combines TRBV2 with TRBJ2-5; 10 nucleotides line up with TRBD2. Germline trimming cut 5 bases from V and 3 bases from J; bases unmatched to any gene: 3. CDR3 length equals 14 residues. Per germline, CDR1 SNHLY and CDR2 FYNNEI. CDR3 nucleotides: TGTGCCAGCAGTCGAGGACTAGCGGAAGAGACCCAGTACTTC. Protein: CASSRGLAEETQYF.

The V and J genes are TRBV27 and TRBJ1-1, with 7 bases identical to TRBD1. J lost 0 bases, V lost 6 bases, and 7 bases had no gene match. The V gene's germline CDR1 is MNHEY and CDR2 SMNVEV (reference sequence). This CDR3 spans 15 amino acids. CDR3 coding DNA: TGTGCCAGCAGAAAGAGGACAGGTCTGAACACTGAAGCTTTCTTT. Protein sequence: CASRKRTGLNTEAFF.

V and J are TRBV6-5 and TRBJ1-5; TRBD1 is a possible D gene (6 bases). The germline V and J ends were trimmed by 7 bases and 4 bases, with 17 bases remaining between them. CDR3 size: 15 residues. CDR1 and CDR2 from the germline V gene are MNHEY and SVGAGI. The CDR3 bases are TGTGCCAGCACCCAAGGGAGGGGGAAGAATCAGCCCCAGCATTTT. This translates into CASTQGRGKNQPQHF.

This chain joins TRBV6-5 and TRBJ1-5; D call uncertain. V shed 8 bases and J shed 0 bases, with 14 bases lying between them. The length of the CDR3 is 15 residues. The germline gives CDR1 MNHEY, CDR2 SVGAGI. The CDR3: CASLPSADSNQPQHF. CDR3 bases: TGTGCCAGCCTCCCGTCGGCGGATAGCAATCAGCCCCAGCATTTT.

The V call is TRBV7-6, the J call TRBJ2-5; a possible D gene is TRBD2 (5 bases). Trimming removed 1 base at V and 5 bases at J, with 11 bases between. Germline V CDR1 and CDR2: SGHVS, FNYEAQ. The CDR3 length is 14 residues. The CDR3 DNA is TGTGCCAGCAGCTTAGGAGGGCCCCACGAGACCCAGTACTTC. This codes for CASSLGGPHETQYF.

This rearrangement joins TRBV5-4 to TRBJ2-7; 10 bases map to TRBD2. This CDR3 comprises 15 residues. Germline V gives CDR1 SGHNT, CDR2 YYREEE (reference sequence). V shed 3 bases, J shed 7 bases, and the junction held 10 bases outside the gene matches. CDR3 in amino acids: CASSSLAGGAREQYF. The CDR3 DNA sequence: TGTGCCAGCAGCTCCTTAGCGGGGGGAGCTCGGGAGCAGTACTTC.

This chain connects TRBV4-1 to TRBJ1-3; weak D call: TRBD1 (6 bases). There are 15 residues in the CDR3. Trimming took off 2 bases at V and 1 base at J, with 9 bases between the two ends. Germline V gene data show CDR1 as MGHRA and CDR2 as YSYEKL. The CDR3: CASSQIQGSGNTIYF. Written as DNA, the CDR3 is TGCGCCAGCAGCCAAATACAGGGTTCTGGAAACACCATATATTTT.

A few counts support this clone. The genes are TRBV28 and TRBJ2-2; 8 bases line up with TRBD1. Germline-derived CDR1 and CDR2 are MDHEN and SYDVKM. CDR3 size: 17 residues. V trimming: 6 bases; J trimming: 2 bases; junction bases outside the gene matches: 11. CDR3 sequence: CASSQPQGASNTGELFF. CDR3 in DNA: TGTGCCAGCAGCCAACCTCAGGGGGCCTCTAACACCGGGGAGCTGTTTTTT. The variable domain in full, with the rest retrieved from reference TRBV28 and TRBJ2-2, is DVKVTQSSRYLVKRTGEKVFLECVQDMDHENMFWYRQDPGLGLRLIYFSYDVKMKEKGDIPEGYSVSREKKERFSLILESASTNQTSMYLCASSQPQGASNTGELFFGEGSRLTVL.

The chain carries TRBV11-2 and TRBJ2-3, with TRBD2 as a possible D gene (6 bases). With 1 base removed from V and 3 bases from J, the gap between germline ends came to 8 bases. Germline V CDR1 and CDR2: SGHAT, FQNNGV. The CDR3 covers 14 residues. The CDR3 DNA is TGTGCCAGCAGCTTAGTTCGGGGGACAGATACGCAGTATTTT. It specifies CASSLVRGTDTQYF.

This clone has just a few counts. The chain links TRBV3-1 (or the pseudogene TRBV3-2) to TRBJ1-2, with 8 bases that match TRBD1. The V gene's germline CDR1 is LGHDT and CDR2 YNNKEL (reference sequence). V shed 4 bases, J shed 5 bases, and the junction held 3 bases outside the gene matches. The CDR3 totals 13 residues. CDR3 coding DNA: TGTGCCAGCAGCCCGGACAGGGTTTATGGCTACACCTTC. Its translation: CASSPDRVYGYTF.

This clone has just a few counts. The genes are TRBV18 and TRBJ1-2, with a possible D match to TRBD1 (5 bases). The CDR3 is 11 residues long. V gave up 6 bases and J gave up 4 bases, with 6 bases separating them. The germline CDR1 and CDR2 sequences are KGHSH and LQKENI. The CDR3 spells CASSQGYGYTF. The CDR3 DNA follows: TGTGCCAGCTCCCAGGGCTATGGCTACACCTTC.

The chain links TRBV25-1 to TRBJ1-2; D uncertain. Germline V lookup: CDR1 MGHDK, CDR2 SYGVNS. The CDR3 is made up of 15 amino acids. V was clipped by 4 bases and J by 5 bases, with 17 bases between them. This CDR3 is CASSGWGVGGYGYTF. The CDR3 nucleotides are TGTGCCAGCAGTGGCTGGGGAGTTGGCGGTTATGGCTACACCTTC.

This chain joins TRBV11-2 and TRBJ2-2; 8 bases align to TRBD1. Germline CDR1 reads SGHAT; CDR2 reads FQNNGV. This CDR3 has 16 amino acids. The V gene end was trimmed by 2 bases and the J gene end by 5 bases; junction bases not matched to a gene: 7. The CDR3 DNA follows: TGTGCCAGCAGCTTAAGGCCGAACAGGGGGACCGGGGAGCTGTTTTTT. Translation: CASSLRPNRGTGELFF.

The DNA for the CDR3 is TGTGCCAGCGCCTACGTGGGAGCCAATGAGCAGTTCTTC. The encoded protein is CASAYVGANEQFF. The chain joins TRBV21-1 to TRBJ2-1; the table gives TRBD2 as D, unverified against the DNA. TRBV21-1 is described as a pseudogene. CDR3 length equals 13 residues.

V gene TRBV27 combines with J gene TRBJ2-1, with 12 bases fitting TRBD2. Losses at the gene ends were 6 bases for V and 5 bases for J; bases not matched to a gene: 8. The CDR3 covers 16 residues. From germline, CDR1 is MNHEY and CDR2 SMNVEV (reference sequence). This CDR3 reads CASRDWGLAGDNEQFF. In DNA form, the CDR3 reads TGTGCCAGCAGAGATTGGGGACTAGCGGGTGACAATGAGCAGTTCTTC.

CDR3 amino acids: CSASPSGSSYNEQFF. Here the CDR3 DNA reads TGCAGTGCTAGTCCTAGCGGCAGCTCCTACAATGAGCAGTTCTTC. The chain is built from TRBV20-1 and TRBJ2-1; TRBD2 agrees at 7 bases. The CDR3 totals 15 residues. Trimming cost V 3 bases and J 0 bases; bases outside gene matches: 5. The germline V gene has CDR1 DFQATT and CDR2 SNEGSKA (reference sequence).

The chain recombines TRBV6-5 with TRBJ1-3, with 7 bases lining up with TRBD1. Per the germline V gene, CDR1 is MNHEY and CDR2 is SVGAGI. The junction had 1 base not matched to a gene; V was cut back by 2 bases and J by 0 bases. The CDR3 totals 15 residues. In nucleotides, the CDR3 is TGTGCCAGCAGTTACGGACAGGCCTCTGGAAACACCATATATTTT. It encodes CASSYGQASGNTIYF.

The chain employs TRBV7-2 and TRBJ1-1; TRBD1 aligns across 7 bases. This CDR3 region has 16 residues. Germline V gives CDR1 SGHTA, CDR2 FQGNSA. Trimming removed 5 bases from V and 1 base from J; junction bases left unmatched: 10. CDR3 nucleotide sequence: TGTGCCAGCAGCCCCCTACAGGGGTGGGGGAACACTGAAGCTTTCTTT. The encoded protein is CASSPLQGWGNTEAFF.